One and the same sample provided the 30 T cell receptor beta chains below, sequenced in a study of cytomegalovirus exposure and HLA in healthy donors. The PCR made use of 60 Vbeta and 13 Jbeta primers. TCRdb's table, derived via immunoSEQ multiplex PCR, lists solely in-frame clones and lacks some. The sample shows 120,000 to 150,000 clones, and approximately 2% sits with its ten largest clones. Sequenced input: PBMCs. These receptors were taken from a woman aged 18-29 years in good health and CMV-seronegative.

V gene TRBV27 combines with J gene TRBJ2-2; 8 bases line up with TRBD1. CDR1 is MNHEY, CDR2 SMNVEV, per germline (reference sequence). V lost 6 bases to trimming and J lost 3 bases; unmatched junction nucleotides: 3. The CDR3 runs to 14 residues. CDR3: CASRRTGYTGELFF. CDR3 DNA sequence: TGTGCCAGCAGGAGGACAGGGTACACCGGGGAGCTGTTTTTT.

The rearrangement links TRBV19 to TRBJ1-4; maybe TRBD1 (6 bases). V shed 6 bases and J shed 7 bases, with 15 bases lying between them. There are 14 residues in the CDR3. Germline assignment: CDR1 LNHDA and CDR2 SQIVND (reference sequence). Written as DNA, the CDR3 is TGTGCCAGTAGAACCCAGGGGTTAGGTGAAAAACTGTTTTTT. Protein sequence: CASRTQGLGEKLFF.

V and J are TRBV19 and TRBJ2-7, with D possibly TRBD1 on 6 matching bases. The germline V and J ends were trimmed by 2 bases and 2 bases, with 16 bases remaining between them. Germline CDR1 reads LNHDA; CDR2 reads SQIVND (reference sequence). The CDR3 has 16 amino acids. The DNA for the CDR3 is TGTGCCAGTAGTATATCAACAGGGTACCCTACCTACGAGCAGTACTTC. Translating it yields CASSISTGYPTYEQYF.

The gene calls are TRBV5-1 and TRBJ2-1, with D tentatively TRBD1 (6 bases). Germline CDR1 SGHRS, CDR2 YFSETQ. V lost 1 base, J lost 0 bases, and 11 bases lay in between. This CDR3 is 16 amino acids long. The CDR3 loop is CASSLTADSSYNEQFF. As DNA, the CDR3 is TGCGCCAGCAGCTTGACAGCGGACAGCTCCTACAATGAGCAGTTCTTC.

The V call is TRBV4-2, the J call TRBJ1-2, with 8 bases lining up with TRBD1. The CDR3 has 13 amino acids. Germline lookup yields CDR1 LGHNA and CDR2 YNFKEQ. V lost 4 bases and J lost 6; bases outside the gene matches: 4. DNA of the CDR3: TGTGCCAGCAGCCTCGGACAGGGTGATGGCTACACCTTC. Protein product: CASSLGQGDGYTF.

The rearrangement links TRBV5-8 to TRBJ2-7; D gene ambiguous. The CDR3 runs to 11 residues. Germline V gene sequence: CDR1 SGHTS, CDR2 YDEGEE. V lost 0 bases and J lost 6, with 4 bases in between. The CDR3 loop is CASSLVSEQYV. CDR3 DNA sequence: TGTGCCAGCAGCTTGGTAAGCGAGCAGTACGTC.

J is TRBJ2-3 and V is TRBV7-2; 9 bases map to TRBD2. The CDR3 runs 17 residues. V lost 1 base to trimming and J lost 1 base; unmatched junction nucleotides: 6. Germline CDR1 reads SGHTA; CDR2 reads FQGNSA. The CDR3: CASSLVLGGRGTDTQYF. The DNA of the CDR3 is TGTGCCAGCAGCTTAGTTCTCGGCGGGAGGGGCACAGATACGCAGTATTTT.

The chain is built from TRBV19 and TRBJ2-1; TRBD2 aligns across 16 bases. The CDR3 covers 18 residues. Germline V gene sequence: CDR1 LNHDA, CDR2 SQIVND (reference sequence). The V gene end was trimmed by 6 bases and the J gene end by 6 bases; junction bases not matched to a gene: 11. Written as DNA, the CDR3 is TGTGCCAGTAGCGGGACCGGGACTAGCGGGAGGGGCCTCAATGAGCAGTTCTTC. Amino acid sequence: CASSGTGTSGRGLNEQFF.

The chain joins TRBV5-4 to TRBJ2-3, with a tentative D call TRBD1 (5 bases). The germline CDR1 and CDR2 sequences are SGHNT and YYREEE (reference sequence). Between the trimmed V and J ends, which lost 3 bases and 9 bases, there was a span of 17 bases. CDR3 size: 14 residues. CDR3: CASSSDTASKTQYF. The CDR3, as DNA: TGTGCCAGCAGCTCGGACACCGCATCTAAGACGCAGTATTTT.

The chain uses TRBV30 and TRBJ2-4; 7 nucleotides align to TRBD1. The CDR3 runs to 13 residues. Germline V gene sequence: CDR1 GTSNPN, CDR2 SVGIG (reference sequence). Losses at the gene ends were 1 base for V and 3 bases for J; bases not matched to a gene: 0. CDR3 DNA sequence: TGTGCCTGGAGTGGGGACAGCAAAAACATTCAGTACTTC. Amino acids: CAWSGDSKNIQYF.

V gene TRBV5-4 combines with J gene TRBJ2-7; 9 bases line up with TRBD2. V lost 5 bases to trimming and J lost 6 bases; unmatched junction nucleotides: 12. Germline V gene lookup returns CDR1 SGHNT and CDR2 YYREEE (reference sequence). The CDR3 is 15 residues long. The CDR3 DNA is TGTGCCAGCAGTAACGCTGCAGGACTAGCGTCCGAGCAGTACTTC. Its protein product is CASSNAAGLASEQYF.

This CDR3 is CAISDLESSGNTIYF. CDR3 sequence (DNA): TGTGCCATCAGTGATCTGGAGAGCTCTGGAAACACCATATATTTT. The chain carries TRBV10-3 and TRBJ1-3; the D is unclear. The ends were cut back, 3 bases at V and 0 bases at J, with 9 bases in the middle. Germline CDR1 and CDR2: ENHRY and SYGVKD. The CDR3 has 15 amino acids.

The V and J genes are TRBV28 and TRBJ1-3; 8 bases align to TRBD1. The junction had 11 bases not matched to a gene; V was cut back by 6 bases and J by 4 bases. Germline-derived CDR1 and CDR2 are MDHEN and SYDVKM. This CDR3 comprises 16 residues. CDR3 region: CASSSTGAPGGNTIYF. CDR3 nucleotides: TGTGCCAGCAGCTCGACAGGGGCTCCGGGAGGAAACACCATATATTTT.

This chain uses TRBV9 with TRBJ2-4; 14 bases agree with TRBD2. J gave up 6 bases and V 4 bases, and 9 bases lay outside the gene matches. The germline gives CDR1 SGDLS, CDR2 YYNGEE. The CDR3 loop spans 17 amino acids. The CDR3 loop reads CASSLGTSGSLGNIQYF. DNA of the CDR3: TGTGCCAGCAGCCTCGGGACTAGCGGGAGTCTTGGAAACATTCAGTACTTC.

The chain uses TRBV6-6 and TRBJ1-4; 7 nucleotides align to TRBD1. The CDR3 extends over 16 amino acids. The ends lost 7 bases at V and 8 bases at J; junction bases unmatched: 16. Germline loops: CDR1 MNHNY, CDR2 SVGAGI (reference sequence). In DNA, the CDR3 is TGTGCCAGCATGAGAAGTGACAGGGCCTATCAGGAAAAACTGTTTTTT. Its protein is CASMRSDRAYQEKLFF.

The V call is TRBV2, the J call TRBJ2-3; 9 bases are a match to TRBD2. The CDR3 length is 16 residues. Trimming removed 7 bases from V and 3 bases from J; junction bases left unmatched: 11. The germline CDR1 and CDR2 sequences are SNHLY and FYNNEI. CDR3 nucleotides: TGTGCCAGCACCCCGACTAGCGGACGACCAACAGATACGCAGTATTTT. Its protein is CASTPTSGRPTDTQYF.

The CDR3 coding sequence is TGTGCCAGTAATACAAGGGAGGATACGCAGTATTTT. Translated: CASNTREDTQYF. This sequence joins TRBV19 and TRBJ2-3; tentatively, D is TRBD2 (5 bases). Germline CDR1 reads LNHDA; CDR2 reads SQIVND (reference sequence). The CDR3 loop spans 12 amino acids. V dropped 7 bases and J dropped 6 bases, with 11 bases sitting between them. The complete variable domain, with remaining parts taken from reference TRBV19 and TRBJ2-3, reads DGGITQSPKYLFRKEGQNVTLSCEQNLNHDAMYWYRQDPGQGLRLIYYSQIVNDFQKGDIAEGYSVSREKKESFPLTVTSAQKNPTAFYLCASNTREDTQYFGPGTRLTVL.

The chain couples TRBV19 to TRBJ2-5; 9 bases line up with TRBD2. Germline CDR1 LNHDA, CDR2 SQIVND (reference sequence). V lost 1 base to trimming and J lost 5 bases; unmatched junction nucleotides: 5. There are 15 residues in the CDR3. CDR3 amino acids: CASSIGSGGKETQYF. The CDR3 DNA is TGTGCCAGTAGTATAGGTAGCGGGGGAAAGGAGACCCAGTACTTC.

This chain links TRBV19 with TRBJ2-1; tentatively, D is TRBD2 (7 bases). Germline values: CDR1 LNHDA, CDR2 SQIVND (reference sequence). V was shortened by 7 bases and J by 8 bases, with 36 bases between the two germline ends. The CDR3 runs to 20 residues. The CDR3 nucleotides are TGTGCCAGTACCACGAGGGGGGCTAGCGGAATAACCACGAAGAAATATGAGCAGTTCTTC. The encoded protein is CASTTRGASGITTKKYEQFF.

The rearrangement links TRBV7-9 to TRBJ2-3; D is perhaps TRBD1 (5 bases). The germline CDR1 and CDR2 sequences are SEHNR and FQNEAQ (reference sequence). V was cut by 1 base and J by 3 bases, with 11 bases left in between. The length of the CDR3 is 15 residues. The CDR3 bases are TGTGCCAGCAGCTTAGTTTTAGGGGAAACAGATACGCAGTATTTT. Its protein is CASSLVLGETDTQYF.

The chain is built from TRBV19 and TRBJ2-5, with 7 bases identical to TRBD1. After removal of 4 bases from V and 6 bases from J, the junction contained 2 bases not matched to a gene. CDR1 is LNHDA, CDR2 SQIVND, per germline (reference sequence). CDR3 size: 12 residues. The CDR3 protein is CASSTGGQTQYF. The CDR3 DNA reads TGTGCCAGTAGTACAGGGGGACAGACCCAGTACTTC.

This chain connects TRBV9 to TRBJ2-7, with D maybe TRBD2 (5 bases). There are 15 residues in the CDR3. The germline gives CDR1 SGDLS, CDR2 YYNGEE. The V end was cut by 0 bases, the J end by 0 bases, with 10 bases between. CDR3 protein: CASSVGADHSYEQYF. CDR3 in DNA: TGTGCCAGCAGCGTAGGAGCGGACCACTCCTACGAGCAGTACTTC.

The rearrangement links TRBV4-2 to TRBJ1-3; D remains ambiguous. The V and J ends lost 0 bases and 0 bases respectively, with 12 bases between them. The CDR3 runs to 17 residues. Germline assignment: CDR1 LGHNA and CDR2 YNFKEQ. In DNA form, the CDR3 reads TGTGCCAGCAGCCAAGAGGGCCGCAGCTACTCTGGAAACACCATATATTTT. It translates to CASSQEGRSYSGNTIYF.

The chain couples TRBV6-4 to TRBJ1-1; 7 nucleotides agree with TRBD1. Per germline, CDR1 MRHNA and CDR2 SNTAGT. Losses at the gene ends were 0 bases for V and 5 bases for J; bases not matched to a gene: 9. This CDR3 has 16 residues. CDR3 region: CASSDSEDRVGTEAFF. CDR3 DNA: TGTGCCAGCAGTGACTCCGAAGACAGGGTGGGAACTGAAGCTTTCTTT.

The chain carries TRBV11-2 and TRBJ2-5; maybe TRBD2 (6 bases). Germline loops: CDR1 SGHAT, CDR2 FQNNGV. This CDR3 has 15 amino acids. Trimming pared 3 bases from V and 5 bases from J, leaving 16 bases between. For the CDR3, the DNA is TGTGCCAGCAGCTTGTTACCAAGCGGAGGGGAGACCCAGTACTTC. Translated, it gives CASSLLPSGGETQYF.

The rearrangement links TRBV2 to TRBJ2-1, with TRBD1 matching over 9 bases. This CDR3 is 15 amino acids long. The V segment lost 0 bases and the J segment 7 bases; nucleotides outside the gene matches: 4. From germline, CDR1 is SNHLY and CDR2 FYNNEI. CDR3 amino acids: CASSEAETGGNEQFF. CDR3 DNA sequence: TGTGCCAGCAGTGAAGCGGAGACAGGGGGAAATGAGCAGTTCTTC.

The rearrangement joins TRBV5-5 to TRBJ2-7; weak D call: TRBD1 (6 bases). The V gene's germline CDR1 is SGHKS and CDR2 YYEKEE (reference sequence). Trimming cost V 6 bases and J 5 bases, with 24 bases left between them. This CDR3 region has 16 residues. CDR3 protein: CASNRQGFYGLDEQYF. In DNA, the CDR3 is TGTGCCAGCAACCGCCAGGGGTTTTACGGGCTGGACGAGCAGTACTTC.

The gene calls are TRBV5-1 and TRBJ2-5; 7 nucleotides align to TRBD1. CDR1 is SGHRS, CDR2 YFSETQ, per germline. V was clipped by 6 bases and J by 3 bases; unmatched bases: 5. The CDR3 loop spans 13 amino acids. The CDR3 DNA reads TGCGCCAGCATTTCCGACAGGGAAGAGACCCAGTACTTC. Its protein is CASISDREETQYF.

The genes are TRBV27 and TRBJ2-7, with D possibly TRBD1 on 5 matching bases. CDR1 MNHEY and CDR2 SMNVEV come from the germline V gene (reference sequence). The CDR3 runs to 13 residues. The ends were cut back, 8 bases at V and 3 bases at J, with 14 bases in the middle. The chain's CDR3 is CASGSGPLYEQYV. The CDR3, as DNA: TGTGCCAGCGGGTCAGGGCCACTCTACGAGCAGTACGTC.

The chain has TRBV6-5 and TRBJ1-1; D is uncertain. Germline V gene data show CDR1 as MNHEY and CDR2 as SVGAGI. Trimming cost V 4 bases and J 8 bases, with 11 bases left between them. The CDR3 loop spans 12 amino acids. In nucleotides, the CDR3 is TGTGCCAGCAGTTCCCTCTATAGCGAAGCTTTCTTT. Translation gives CASSSLYSEAFF.